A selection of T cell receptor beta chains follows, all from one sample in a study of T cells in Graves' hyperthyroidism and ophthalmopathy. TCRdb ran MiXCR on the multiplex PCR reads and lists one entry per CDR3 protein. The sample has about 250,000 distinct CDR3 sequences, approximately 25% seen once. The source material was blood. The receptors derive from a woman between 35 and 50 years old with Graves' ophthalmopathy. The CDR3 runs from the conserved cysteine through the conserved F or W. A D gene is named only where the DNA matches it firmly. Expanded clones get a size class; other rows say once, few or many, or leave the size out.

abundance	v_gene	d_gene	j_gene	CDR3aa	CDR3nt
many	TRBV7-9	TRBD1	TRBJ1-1	CASSFSTGMNTEAFF	TGTGCCAGCAGCTTCTCGACAGGGATGAACACTGAAGCTTTCTTT
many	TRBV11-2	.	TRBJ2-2	CASSLGGLVDTGELFF	TGTGCCAGCAGCTTAGGGGGGCTTGTGGACACCGGGGAGCTGTTTTTT
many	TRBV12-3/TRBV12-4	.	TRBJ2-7	CASSLVGGGEQYF	TGTGCCAGCAGTTTAGTGGGAGGAGGGGAGCAGTACTTC
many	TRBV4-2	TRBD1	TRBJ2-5	CASSPSPGQGGETQYF	TGTGCCAGCAGCCCCTCCCCGGGACAGGGAGGGGAGACCCAGTACTTC
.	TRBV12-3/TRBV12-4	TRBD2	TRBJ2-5	CASSRLAYETQYF	TGTGCCAGTTCCCGACTAGCATACGAGACCCAGTACTTC
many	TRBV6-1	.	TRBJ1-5	CASSEAGGQPQHF	TGTGCCAGCAGTGAAGCGGGGGGACAGCCCCAGCATTTT
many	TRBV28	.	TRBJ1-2	CASSYSDDRSYGYTF	TGTGCCAGCAGTTATTCCGACGATCGGTCCTATGGCTACACCTTC
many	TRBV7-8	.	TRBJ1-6	CASSFGQTFSSPLHF	TGTGCCAGCAGCTTTGGACAGACCTTTTCTTCACCCCTCCACTTT
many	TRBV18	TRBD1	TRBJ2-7	CASSPLVGDSGSEQYF	TGTGCCAGCTCACCACTCGTGGGGGACAGCGGCTCTGAGCAGTACTTC
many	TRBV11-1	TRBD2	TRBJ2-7	CASSSGGLATSSYEQYF	TGTGCCAGCAGCTCAGGGGGACTAGCGACCAGCTCCTACGAGCAGTACTTC